These 2 T cell receptor beta chains originate from one sample sequenced in a study of T cell repertoires in cytomegalovirus infection. TCRdb recomputed calls from the reads with MiXCR, one row per CDR3 protein. The table has about 140,000 distinct CDR3 sequences, 6.5% seen once. The specimen was PBMCs. The receptor source for this set is a human donor in good health (CMV status not recorded). Some clones in this sample may be carry-over from other donors' samples.

In this sample, this clonotype turned up many times. This chain joins TRBV7-3 and TRBJ2-2; no definite D call. V was trimmed by 4 bases and J by 5 bases, leaving 5 bases between them. The CDR3 totals 12 residues. Germline assignment: CDR1 SGHTA and CDR2 FQGTGA. The CDR3 protein is CASSYQTGELFF. For the CDR3, the DNA is TGTGCCAGCAGCTATCAAACCGGGGAGCTGTTTTTT.

This chain uses TRBV29-1 with TRBJ2-7, with 11 bases fitting TRBD1. V trimming: 8 bases; J trimming: 4 bases; junction bases outside the gene matches: 10. Germline V gives CDR1 SQVTM, CDR2 ANQGSEA. The CDR3 extends over 14 amino acids. The DNA of the CDR3 is TGCAGCATTAGAGAGGGACAGGGGGTTTACGAGCAGTACTTC. Encoded protein: CSIREGQGVYEQYF.